The 14 T cell receptor beta chains reported below all come from one sample, sequenced in a study of identifying expanded T cells in peripheral blood. The protocol was immunoSEQ multiplex PCR, while the TCRdb copy is restricted to in-frame clones and leaves out a portion. The table shows around 95,000 clones, with over 80% occurring only once. Sequencing was done on a sample of blood. The receptors stem from a person aged 18 to 70 in good health.

The chain recombines TRBV19 with TRBJ1-1; 9 bases match TRBD1. V was pared by 5 bases and J by 8 bases, with 12 bases of the junction left unmatched. The CDR3 has 15 residues. Per germline, CDR1 LNHDA and CDR2 SQIVND (reference sequence). The CDR3 reads CASSLGQGLTEEAFF. The CDR3 DNA is TGTGCCAGTAGTCTGGGACAGGGCCTGACCGAGGAAGCTTTCTTT.

V usage is TRBV6-5 and J usage is TRBJ2-7; 9 positions match TRBD1. The V gene end was trimmed by 7 bases and the J gene end by 3 bases; junction bases not matched to a gene: 4. CDR1 is MNHEY, CDR2 SVGAGI, per germline. The CDR3 spans 13 residues. CDR3: CASNGQGFYEQYF. The CDR3 nucleotides read TGTGCCAGCAATGGACAGGGGTTCTACGAGCAGTACTTC.

CDR3 sequence: CASSGDRGNTEAFF. The CDR3 DNA is TGTGCCAGCAGTGGGGACAGGGGGAACACTGAAGCTTTCTTT. The chain links TRBV9 to TRBJ1-1, with 10 bases fitting TRBD1. Germline trimming cut 5 bases from V and 1 base from J; bases unmatched to any gene: 2. This CDR3 contains 14 residues. Germline V gene sequence: CDR1 SGDLS, CDR2 YYNGEE.

This chain links TRBV21-1 with TRBJ1-6; TRBD1, the table's D call, was not compared with the DNA. TRBV21-1 is noted as a pseudogene. This CDR3 region has 16 residues. CDR3 DNA: TGTGCCAGCAGCAAGCCATCGACAGGTTATAATTCACCCCTCCACTTT. Protein sequence: CASSKPSTGYNSPLHF.

V gene TRBV15 combines with J gene TRBJ2-6; either TRBD1 or TRBD2 may fit D (5 bases each). This CDR3 comprises 16 residues. Between the trimmed V and J ends, which lost 5 bases and 4 bases, there was a span of 15 bases. Germline lookup yields CDR1 LNHNV and CDR2 YYDKDF (reference sequence). This chain's CDR3 is CATSSRRGTGANVLTF. For the CDR3, the DNA is TGTGCCACCAGCTCCCGGCGAGGGACCGGGGCCAACGTCCTGACTTTC.

This sequence joins TRBV5-6 and TRBJ2-3; D may be TRBD2 (5 bases). Germline V CDR1 and CDR2: SGHDT, YYEEEE. This CDR3 contains 14 residues. Trimming took off 4 bases at V and 5 bases at J, with 14 bases between the two ends. In DNA, the CDR3 is TGTGCCAGCAGCCAGTCGAGGGTCGAAGATACGCAGTATTTT. Protein product: CASSQSRVEDTQYF.

The chain recombines TRBV30 with TRBJ2-1; D gene ambiguous. Germline CDR1 GTSNPN, CDR2 SVGIG (reference sequence). V gave up 3 bases and J gave up 1 base, with 7 bases separating them. This CDR3 contains 13 residues. CDR3 in amino acids: CAWSGLSYNEQFF. The CDR3 DNA sequence: TGTGCCTGGAGCGGGCTTTCCTACAATGAGCAGTTCTTC.

The chain joins TRBV19 to TRBJ1-4; 7 nucleotides align to TRBD1. CDR3 size: 14 residues. Germline values: CDR1 LNHDA, CDR2 SQIVND (reference sequence). With 4 bases clipped from V and 11 bases from J, the junction kept 10 bases outside the gene matches. The CDR3 DNA is TGTGCCAGTAGTAATAGACAGGGCCCTGACAAACTGTTTTTT. This gives the protein CASSNRQGPDKLFF.

This CDR3 reads CAISKEAGGNTGELFF. CDR3 DNA: TGTGCCATCAGTAAGGAGGCGGGAGGTAACACCGGGGAGCTGTTTTTT. J is TRBJ2-2 and V is TRBV10-3; TRBD2 matches at 8 bases. Germline V gene data show CDR1 as ENHRY and CDR2 as SYGVKD. J was trimmed by 2 bases and V by 5 bases; bases with no gene match: 7. This CDR3 is 16 amino acids long.

The V call is TRBV25-1, the J call TRBJ1-1; D is uncertain. Germline-derived CDR1 and CDR2 are MGHDK and SYGVNS. The CDR3 has 11 amino acids. Trimming took 4 bases from V and 8 from J, leaving 8 bases between them. The CDR3 nucleotides are TGTGCCAGCAGTGTAAAGAACGAAGCTTTCTTT. It is translated as CASSVKNEAFF.

This clone was counted between two and nine times. The chain has TRBV27 and TRBJ1-2; D is perhaps TRBD1 (6 bases). This CDR3 comprises 17 residues. V was clipped by 6 bases and J by 0 bases, with 20 bases between them. From germline, CDR1 is MNHEY and CDR2 SMNVEV (reference sequence). In DNA form, the CDR3 reads TGTGCCAGCAGCCCCACCAGACAGGTCAAAGCTAACTATGGCTACACCTTC. Protein product: CASSPTRQVKANYGYTF.

The CDR3 DNA follows: TGTGCCAGCAGGCGTTATGAGGGCTACACCTTC. It is translated as CASRRYEGYTF. J is TRBJ1-2 and V is TRBV6-1, with D hard to call. CDR1 and CDR2 (germline): MNHNS, SASEGT. The CDR3 covers 11 residues. Trimming left V 6 bases short and J 8 bases short, with 10 bases between.

This chain connects TRBV7-9 to TRBJ1-1, with a tentative D call TRBD1 (6 bases). The germline CDR1 and CDR2 sequences are SEHNR and FQNEAQ (reference sequence). The CDR3 has 17 amino acids. Trimming stripped 5 bases from V and 1 base from J, with 20 bases between. Written as DNA, the CDR3 is TGTGCCAGCAGCCCAAATGGGGCAGCCAGGGGGAACACTGAAGCTTTCTTT. Its protein is CASSPNGAARGNTEAFF.

The chain recombines TRBV6-5 with TRBJ2-4; 7 bases are shared with TRBD1. The CDR3 loop spans 15 amino acids. Germline V lookup: CDR1 MNHEY, CDR2 SVGAGI. Unmatched junction bases numbered 5, after V lost 6 bases and J lost 0 bases. CDR3 bases: TGTGCCAGCAGATTAAACAGGGGAGCCAAAAACATTCAGTACTTC. Its protein product is CASRLNRGAKNIQYF.